This T cell receptor (beta chain) was documented in a study of shared clonotypes between healthy human individuals. Overall study context: Each donor's CD4 naive and CD4 memory cells filled three plates apiece, CD8 naive two, and CD8 memory one. Study conclusions and caveats: Sampling involved blood alone; tissue repertoires likely differ.

The V and J ends lost 4 bases and 2 bases respectively, with 12 bases between them. Germline lookup yields CDR1 SGHTA and CDR2 FQGTGA. The CDR3 runs 15 residues. As concerns this clone: Its antigen is currently unknown.

It was around 220 ng DNA, 28,000 or so T cell genomes, that sorted-subset replicate PCRs used. Generated by immunoSEQ multiplex PCR, the TCRdb table keeps only in-frame clones and is missing some. In the table there are roughly 2,500,000 clones, over 85% of which are singletons. Sequenced material: naive CD4+ T cells from PBMCs. The subset denotes: CD45RA+ positively selected. The V gene is TRBV7-3, the J gene TRBJ2-1; TRBD1 is a possible D gene (6 bases). This TCR derives from a man aged 18 to 29 in good health. Some clones in this sample may be carry-over from other donors' samples. CDR3 loop: CASSSGTPPYNEQFF. CDR3 sequence (DNA): TGTGCCAGCAGCTCCGGGACACCACCCTACAATGAGCAGTTCTTC.